This TCR beta chain was captured in a study of liver allograft versus peripheral blood T cells. Study summary: The authors compared T cell receptor repertoires in transplanted livers with those in the peripheral blood of recipients.

The CDR3 loop spans 14 amino acids. CDR1 SGHTA and CDR2 FQGNSA come from the germline V gene. Trimming removed 5 bases from V and 3 bases from J, with 14 bases in between. This clonotype is classed as medium-sized. TCRdb redid the calling of the reads with MiXCR, one entry per CDR3 protein. Of about 13,000 distinct CDR3 sequences in the sample, over 15% were seen once. The chain uses TRBV7-2 and TRBJ2-7, with D possibly matching TRBD1 (6 bases). The sequence was collected from a human patient who had a liver transplant. The T cells may partly be graft donor cells. The CDR3: CASSRSVGGYEQYF. The CDR3 bases are TGTGCCAGCAGCCGGAGCGTAGGGGGCTACGAGCAGTACTTC.